This TCR beta chain appears in the sequencing data of a study of spatial heterogeneity in lung cancer. Study information: As counted in raw reads, each unique TCR and UMI combination appeared more than ten times on average.

MiXCR was run by TCRdb on the 5' RACE reads, yielding one entry per CDR3 protein. This sample has about 80,000 distinct CDR3 sequences, with approximately 20% found just once. Documented time point: sample taken at primary tumor resection. The study sequenced unsorted whole RNA from tumor, nontumor lung or frozen PBMC. This clonotype has only a few counts. This clonotype was sampled from a male donor with early-stage non-small cell lung cancer. Sequencing used PBMCs, obtained at surgery.

As DNA, the CDR3 is TGTGCCAGCAGCTTGGTCAACCGGGCCCCCGCCGGCTACACCTTC. This translates into CASSLVNRAPAGYTF. This chain links TRBV5-6 with TRBJ1-2; unclear D gene. Trimming left V 0 bases short and J 8 bases short, with 17 bases between. CDR3 length: 15 amino acids. CDR1 SGHDT and CDR2 YYEEEE come from the germline V gene.